This is a list of T cell receptor beta chains from one sample in a study of T cell responses to AZD1222 COVID-19 vaccine. Sequenced by immunoSEQ multiplex PCR; TCRdb stores in-frame clones only, minus some. The sample holds approximately 190,000 clones, roughly 91% seen once. The specimen comprised peripheral blood, sampled on day 0 of AZD1222 vaccination. The source is an adult in good health. Both conserved end residues are part of each CDR3.

V gene: TRBV3-1/TRBV3-2; CDR3 protein: CASSQDGGDLLDYGYTF
V gene: TRBV11-2; CDR3 protein: CASSLKSRGAGTKSYEQYF
V gene: TRBV19; CDR3 protein: CATAGVSHTDTQYF
V gene: TRBV27; CDR3 protein: CASSLGSYVSGDSNQPQHF
V gene: TRBV15; CDR3 protein: CATSRVGYYEQYF
V gene: TRBV7-9; CDR3 protein: CASSSPGQKNTEAFF
V gene: TRBV9; CDR3 protein: CASSVGQGGHGYTF
V gene: TRBV27; CDR3 protein: CASSLGLGEETQYF
V gene: TRBV5-5; CDR3 protein: CASSLRTNTYEQYF
V gene: TRBV11-2; CDR3 protein: CASSLGGGSYEQYF
V gene: TRBV13; CDR3 protein: CASSSFRTEAFF
V gene: TRBV19; CDR3 protein: CASSLASASATDTQYF
V gene: TRBV28; CDR3 protein: CASSLPGQGGETQYF
V gene: TRBV9; CDR3 protein: CASSLTAGENTEAFF
V gene: TRBV28; CDR3 protein: CASSLGTSYEQYF